The 27 T cell receptor beta chains reported below all come from one sample, sequenced in a study of blood T cell repertoires in COVID-19. Using immunoSEQ multiplex PCR, the repertoire was profiled, and TCRdb retains in-frame clones only, with some absent. The sample consists of 150,000 to 200,000 clones, around 85% of them appearing once. The sequencing sample was made of peripheral blood. All receptors come from a woman in her fifties or sixties with acute or convalescent COVID-19.

This sequence joins TRBV2 and TRBJ2-7; the D gene is possibly TRBD2 (5 bases). V lost 4 bases, J lost 5 bases, and 12 bases lay in between. The length of the CDR3 is 13 residues. Germline CDR1 and CDR2: SNHLY and FYNNEI. The CDR3 is CASSGRSGHEQYF. CDR3 bases: TGTGCCAGCAGTGGACGCAGCGGCCACGAGCAGTACTTC.

The CDR3 DNA follows: TGTGCCAGCAGCCCGGGACTAGCGGGAGTCGAGCAGTACGTC. It codes for CASSPGLAGVEQYV. The chain combines TRBV7-6 with TRBJ2-7; TRBD2 matches 14 bases. V trimming: 5 bases; J trimming: 6 bases; junction bases outside the gene matches: 3. Germline V gives CDR1 SGHVS, CDR2 FNYEAQ. The length of the CDR3 is 14 residues.

This sequence joins TRBV3-1 (or the pseudogene TRBV3-2) and TRBJ1-3; unclear D gene. CDR3 length: 12 residues. From germline, CDR1 is LGHDT and CDR2 YNNKEL (reference sequence). The V end lost 7 bases, the J end lost 4 bases, and 8 bases lay between the germline ends. The CDR3 DNA sequence: TGTGCCAGCACCGCGGGAGGAAACACCATATATTTT. Translating gives CASTAGGNTIYF.

The chain links TRBV19 to TRBJ2-7; D is perhaps TRBD2 (5 bases). Per germline, CDR1 LNHDA and CDR2 SQIVND (reference sequence). With 4 bases removed from V and 3 bases from J, the gap between germline ends came to 10 bases. CDR3 length: 13 residues. The CDR3 sequence: CASSTGLGYEQYV. The CDR3 bases are TGTGCCAGTAGTACTGGACTCGGCTACGAGCAGTACGTC.

The chain is built from TRBV6-1 and TRBJ1-1; D unclear. V was cut by 2 bases and J by 2 bases, with 12 bases left in between. CDR1 and CDR2 from the germline V gene are MNHNS and SASEGT. The length of the CDR3 is 15 residues. The CDR3, as DNA: TGTGCCAGCAGTGAATTCCAAGGACTCAACACTGAAGCTTTCTTT. Translation: CASSEFQGLNTEAFF.

The chain couples TRBV5-4 to TRBJ1-1; possibly TRBD1 for D (6 bases). Germline values: CDR1 SGHNT, CDR2 YYREEE (reference sequence). The V and J ends lost 2 bases and 6 bases respectively, with 17 bases between them. This CDR3 is built from 15 residues. The CDR3 reads CASSFTKGHLPEAFF. The CDR3 DNA follows: TGTGCCAGCAGCTTTACCAAGGGACACCTACCTGAAGCTTTCTTT.

This clone was recorded a few times. The chain uses TRBV5-1 and TRBJ2-2; 8 bases align to TRBD2. The CDR3 loop spans 16 amino acids. Germline V gene lookup returns CDR1 SGHRS and CDR2 YFSETQ. The V and J ends lost 1 base and 2 bases, in that order; junction bases with no gene match: 4. The CDR3 loop is CASSLTAGVNTGELFF. The CDR3 DNA follows: TGCGCCAGCAGCTTGACAGCGGGAGTAAACACCGGGGAGCTGTTTTTT.

The chain uses TRBV7-2 and TRBJ2-7, with 11 bases matching TRBD1. Trimming cost V 5 bases and J 4 bases; bases outside gene matches: 4. From germline, CDR1 is SGHTA and CDR2 FQGNSA. The length of the CDR3 is 14 residues. In DNA form, the CDR3 reads TGTGCCAGCAGCCGGGACAGGGGGGAATACGAGCAGTACTTC. Its protein is CASSRDRGEYEQYF. Supplemented by reference TRBV7-2 and TRBJ2-7, the full variable domain reads GAGVSQSPSNKVTEKGKDVELRCDPISGHTALYWYRQSLGQGLEFLIYFQGNSAPDKSGLPSDRFSAERTGGSVSTLTIQRTQQEDSAVYLCASSRDRGEYEQYFGPGTRLTVT.

The chain combines TRBV2 with TRBJ1-4, with D tentatively TRBD1 (5 bases). V was cut by 6 bases and J by 9 bases, with 20 bases left in between. CDR3 length equals 15 residues. Germline CDR1 SNHLY, CDR2 FYNNEI. DNA of the CDR3: TGTGCCAGCAGCCCCGGGGGGGTACTAGCCCAAAAACTGTTTTTT. It codes for CASSPGGVLAQKLFF.

The CDR3 bases are TGTGCCAGCAGTCGATTTTGGAGGCCGACGGGGACAGGATCTAATCAGCCCCAGCATTTT. Its translation is CASSRFWRPTGTGSNQPQHF. J is TRBJ1-5 and V is TRBV27, with 8 bases identical to TRBD1. Trimming removed 5 bases from V and 4 bases from J; junction bases left unmatched: 22. The CDR3 has 20 residues. Germline CDR1 and CDR2: MNHEY and SMNVEV (reference sequence).

The chain has TRBV30 and TRBJ2-1, with no clear D. V was pared by 2 bases and J by 3 bases, with 11 bases between. The CDR3 runs 14 residues. Looked up from germline, CDR1 is GTSNPN and CDR2 is SVGIG (reference sequence). The CDR3 is CAWSWIAVYNEQFF. The CDR3 DNA is TGTGCCTGGAGTTGGATAGCCGTCTACAATGAGCAGTTCTTC.

The rearrangement uses TRBV5-1 and TRBJ1-2, with 9 bases matching TRBD1. This CDR3 contains 16 residues. V lost 1 base, J lost 8 bases, and 12 bases stayed unmatched. Germline V gene sequence: CDR1 SGHRS, CDR2 YFSETQ. The CDR3 loop reads CASSLLGGQGLLGYTF. The CDR3 DNA sequence: TGCGCCAGCAGCTTGTTGGGGGGACAGGGACTGCTGGGCTACACCTTC.

This sequence joins TRBV12-3 or TRBV12-4 and TRBJ2-5; TRBD2 is a possible D gene (6 bases). V lost 4 bases and J lost 5, with 11 bases in between. This CDR3 is built from 13 residues. The CDR3 is CASSSRDWETQYF. The CDR3 region has the DNA TGTGCCAGCAGTTCCCGGGACTGGGAGACCCAGTACTTC.

The chain is built from TRBV3-1 (or the pseudogene TRBV3-2) and TRBJ1-5; D is unresolved. The CDR3 consists of 14 residues. Trimming cost V 2 bases and J 7 bases, with 12 bases left between them. The germline CDR1 and CDR2 sequences are LGHDT and YNNKEL (reference sequence). CDR3 sequence: CASSQIPLLQPQHF. The CDR3 region has the DNA TGTGCCAGCAGCCAAATCCCCTTATTGCAGCCCCAGCATTTT.

Only a few counts were recorded for this clone. The chain combines TRBV10-3 with TRBJ1-5, with 7 bases lining up with TRBD1. Germline CDR1 and CDR2: ENHRY and SYGVKD. The CDR3 covers 13 residues. V shed 10 bases and J 4 bases; nucleotides not matched to a gene: 7. Here the CDR3 reads CASKGTDNQPQHF. DNA of the CDR3: TGTGCCAGCAAGGGGACAGATAATCAGCCCCAGCATTTT.

The J gene is TRBJ2-3, the V gene TRBV28, with 15 nucleotides matching TRBD2. The germline V gene has CDR1 MDHEN and CDR2 SYDVKM. This CDR3 is built from 19 residues. The trim removed 5 bases at V and 2 bases at J, leaving 11 bases unmatched. CDR3 nucleotide sequence: TGTGCCAGCAGTGAACCTTCGGGACTAGCGGGAGGCCCCACAGATACGCAGTATTTT. Protein product: CASSEPSGLAGGPTDTQYF.

The V gene is TRBV5-1, the J gene TRBJ1-1; the D gene is possibly TRBD1 (5 bases). V was cut by 2 bases and J by 3 bases, with 11 bases left in between. CDR3 size: 14 residues. Germline assignment: CDR1 SGHRS and CDR2 YFSETQ. CDR3 region: CASSFGGYYTEAFF. CDR3 nucleotides: TGCGCCAGCAGCTTCGGGGGATACTACACTGAAGCTTTCTTT.

The gene calls are TRBV27 and TRBJ1-1; possible D gene TRBD1, 6 bases. This CDR3 is built from 12 residues. The germline V and J ends were trimmed by 8 bases and 5 bases, with 12 bases remaining between them. Germline loops: CDR1 MNHEY, CDR2 SMNVEV (reference sequence). The CDR3 sequence is CASGGGRTEAFF. The DNA of the CDR3 is TGTGCCAGCGGGGGGGGGCGGACTGAAGCTTTCTTT.

This clone appeared a single time. The rearrangement uses TRBV7-6 and TRBJ1-6; D gene unclear. V shed 1 base and J shed 0 bases, with 13 bases lying between them. The CDR3 totals 18 residues. Per the germline V gene, CDR1 is SGHVS and CDR2 is FNYEAQ. In nucleotides, the CDR3 is TGTGCCAGCAGCTTAGAAGCGCCTCTAATCTCCTATAATTCACCCCTCCACTTT. Protein sequence: CASSLEAPLISYNSPLHF.

This chain connects TRBV6-5 to TRBJ1-1; possible D gene TRBD1, 5 bases. Trimming stripped 7 bases from V and 4 bases from J, with 19 bases between. This CDR3 is 15 amino acids long. The germline V gene encodes CDR1 MNHEY and CDR2 SVGAGI. CDR3: CASKPSGARVTEAFF. For the CDR3, the DNA is TGTGCCAGCAAACCCTCAGGAGCCAGGGTCACTGAAGCTTTCTTT.

The chain recombines TRBV6-1 with TRBJ2-4; the D gene is possibly TRBD1 (7 bases). Trimming removed 0 bases at V and 1 base at J, with 13 bases between. The length of the CDR3 is 17 residues. Looked up from germline, CDR1 is MNHNS and CDR2 is SASEGT. CDR3 amino acids: CASSEAEAGGAKNIQYF. The CDR3 bases are TGTGCCAGCAGTGAAGCGGAGGCAGGGGGGGCCAAAAACATTCAGTACTTC.

The chain joins TRBV18 to TRBJ2-6; 11 nucleotides match TRBD1. The V gene's germline CDR1 is KGHSH and CDR2 LQKENI. The junction had 7 bases not matched to a gene; V was cut back by 2 bases and J by 1 base. The CDR3 has 19 residues. Here the CDR3 reads CASSPVPGQGVSGANVLTF. In DNA, the CDR3 is TGTGCCAGCTCACCAGTTCCGGGACAGGGGGTGTCTGGGGCCAACGTCCTGACTTTC.

The table lists this clone with a few counts. This rearrangement joins TRBV19 to TRBJ1-4; D gene uncertain. The CDR3 extends over 13 amino acids. Trimming removed 3 bases from V and 4 bases from J, with 6 bases in between. Germline V gene sequence: CDR1 LNHDA, CDR2 SQIVND (reference sequence). The CDR3 spells CASSIGYNEKLFF. The CDR3 region has the DNA TGTGCCAGTAGTATCGGTTATAATGAAAAACTGTTTTTT.

V is TRBV7-6 and J is TRBJ2-1; TRBD2 is a possible D gene (6 bases). Trimming cost V 2 bases and J 10 bases, with 18 bases left between them. The CDR3 is 15 residues long. Looked up from germline, CDR1 is SGHVS and CDR2 is FNYEAQ. CDR3 DNA: TGTGCCAGCAGCTTAAGATCTCTGGCGGGAAAGGAGCAGTTCTTC. Translation gives CASSLRSLAGKEQFF.

The CDR3 spells CASNRQGAYIYEQYF. In nucleotides, the CDR3 is TGTGCCAGCAATAGACAGGGGGCATATATCTACGAGCAGTACTTC. The gene calls are TRBV6-5 and TRBJ2-7, with 10 bases identical to TRBD1. J was trimmed by 3 bases and V by 7 bases; bases with no gene match: 9. CDR3 size: 15 residues. The germline V gene has CDR1 MNHEY and CDR2 SVGAGI.

Only one count was recorded for this clone. This same CDR3 is encoded by further DNA sequences in the sample. This chain connects TRBV5-1 to TRBJ1-6; TRBD1 matches at 8 bases. V was clipped by 0 bases and J by 7 bases; unmatched bases: 3. Germline CDR1 SGHRS, CDR2 YFSETQ. CDR3 length equals 15 residues. For the CDR3, the DNA is TGCGCCAGCAGCTTGGCCGGACAGGGCAATTCACCCCTCCACTTT. Protein: CASSLAGQGNSPLHF.

The J gene is TRBJ2-1, the V gene TRBV6-2 or TRBV6-3; weak D call: TRBD2 (5 bases). V shed 5 bases and J shed 2 bases, with 10 bases lying between them. This CDR3 contains 14 residues. CDR1 and CDR2 (germline): MNHEY, SVGEGT. CDR3 DNA sequence: TGTGCCAGCAGTGCGAGCGGAACCTACAATGAGCAGTTCTTC. Translation gives CASSASGTYNEQFF.